Here is one T cell receptor beta chain with its context. What it recognizes is unknown. The CDR3 totals 11 residues. Germline V gene data show CDR1 as DFQATT and CDR2 as SNEGSKA (reference sequence). Trimming cost V 4 bases and J 8 bases, with 11 bases left between them. TCRdb re-called the 5' RACE reads with MiXCR, one entry per CDR3 protein. The table shows roughly 250,000 distinct CDR3 sequences, with roughly 13% occurring only once. These data come from a study of T cells after yellow fever vaccination. Study as a whole: Libraries from low-cell-number fractions were prepared with the SMART-Seq v4 Ultra Low Input RNA kit.

The study's findings and limits: Booster sampling recovered most clones from primary vaccination (around 96% CD4, around 90% CD8). Some clonotypes were seen in both the CD4 and the CD8 compartments. These made up a small share and likely arose from convergent recombination. Abundant clonotypes from the bulk population could have been carried over as contaminants into FACS-sorted repertoires.

The chain uses TRBV20-1 and TRBJ1-2; D remains unclear. The sequencing used CD4+ T cells sorted from PBMCs, collected 45 days after the yellow fever booster vaccination. The receptor comes from a man aged 25 to 45 who received the YFV17D yellow fever vaccine. Here the CDR3 reads CSATIGPGYTF. The CDR3 DNA sequence: TGCAGTGCTACGATTGGTCCGGGCTACACCTTC.